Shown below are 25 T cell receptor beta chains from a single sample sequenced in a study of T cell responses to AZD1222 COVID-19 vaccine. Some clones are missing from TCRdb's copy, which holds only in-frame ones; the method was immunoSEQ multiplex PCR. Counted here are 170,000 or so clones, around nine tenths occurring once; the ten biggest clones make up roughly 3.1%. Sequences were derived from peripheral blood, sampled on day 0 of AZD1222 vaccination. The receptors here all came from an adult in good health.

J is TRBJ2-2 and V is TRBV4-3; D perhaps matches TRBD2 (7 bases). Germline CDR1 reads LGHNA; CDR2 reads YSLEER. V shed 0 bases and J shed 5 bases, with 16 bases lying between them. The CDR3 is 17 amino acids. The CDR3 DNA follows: TGCGCCAGCAGCCAAGACGGCGGGGGCGCAGGGACCGGGGAGCTGTTTTTT. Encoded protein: CASSQDGGGAGTGELFF.

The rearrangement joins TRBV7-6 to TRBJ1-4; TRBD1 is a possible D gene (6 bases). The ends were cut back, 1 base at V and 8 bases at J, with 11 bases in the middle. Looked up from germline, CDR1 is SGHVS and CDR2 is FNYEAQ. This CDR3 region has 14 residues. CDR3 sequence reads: CASSLGGALEKLFF. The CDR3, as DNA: TGTGCCAGCAGCTTAGGGGGGGCGCTGGAAAAACTGTTTTTT.

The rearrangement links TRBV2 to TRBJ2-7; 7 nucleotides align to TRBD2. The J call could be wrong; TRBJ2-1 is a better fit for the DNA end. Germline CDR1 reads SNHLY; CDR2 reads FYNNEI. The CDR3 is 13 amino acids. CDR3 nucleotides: TGTGCCAGCGGGGGGGACTCCTACAATGAGCAGTTCTTC. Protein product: CASGGDSYNEQFF.

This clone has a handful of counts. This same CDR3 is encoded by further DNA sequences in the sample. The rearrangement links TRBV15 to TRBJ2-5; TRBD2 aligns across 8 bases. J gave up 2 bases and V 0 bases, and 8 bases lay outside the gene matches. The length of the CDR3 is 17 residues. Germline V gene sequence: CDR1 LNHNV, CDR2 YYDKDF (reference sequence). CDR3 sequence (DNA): TGTGCCACCAGCAGAGATCGGTTCCAGCGGGGGCAAGAGACCCAGTACTTC. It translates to CATSRDRFQRGQETQYF.

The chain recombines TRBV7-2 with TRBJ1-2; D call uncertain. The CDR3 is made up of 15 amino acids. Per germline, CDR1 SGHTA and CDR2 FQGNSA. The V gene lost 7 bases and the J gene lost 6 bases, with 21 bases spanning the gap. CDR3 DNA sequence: TGTGCCAGCACCGATAGGCCCCCTGATAGGGATGGCTACACCTTC. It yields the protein CASTDRPPDRDGYTF.

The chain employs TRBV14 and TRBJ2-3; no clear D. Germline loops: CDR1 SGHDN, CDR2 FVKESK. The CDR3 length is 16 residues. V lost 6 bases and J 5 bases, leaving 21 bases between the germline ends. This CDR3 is CASSSVRVSFRDTQYF. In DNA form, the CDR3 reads TGTGCCAGCAGTTCTGTGCGAGTCTCCTTTAGAGATACGCAGTATTTT.

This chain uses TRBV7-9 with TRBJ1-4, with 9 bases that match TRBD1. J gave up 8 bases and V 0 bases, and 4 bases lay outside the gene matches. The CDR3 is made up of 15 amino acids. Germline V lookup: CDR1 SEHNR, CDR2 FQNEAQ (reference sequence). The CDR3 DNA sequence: TGTGCCAGCAGCTTAGCGGGACAGGGATCCGAAAAACTGTTTTTT. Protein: CASSLAGQGSEKLFF.

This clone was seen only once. The CDR3 bases are TGTGCCAGCACCATTACAGGGGGCACTGAAGCTTTCTTT. Its protein is CASTITGGTEAFF. This chain uses TRBV21-1 with TRBJ1-1; the table names TRBD1, a call not compared with the DNA. TRBV21-1 is marked as a pseudogene. The CDR3 is made up of 13 amino acids.

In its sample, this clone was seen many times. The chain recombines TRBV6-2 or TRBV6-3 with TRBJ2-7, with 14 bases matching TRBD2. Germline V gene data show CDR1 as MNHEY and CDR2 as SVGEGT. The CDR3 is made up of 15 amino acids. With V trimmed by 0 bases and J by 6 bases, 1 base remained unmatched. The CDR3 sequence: CASSYSTSGGAEQYF. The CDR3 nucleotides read TGTGCCAGCAGTTACTCGACTAGCGGGGGGGCCGAGCAGTACTTC.

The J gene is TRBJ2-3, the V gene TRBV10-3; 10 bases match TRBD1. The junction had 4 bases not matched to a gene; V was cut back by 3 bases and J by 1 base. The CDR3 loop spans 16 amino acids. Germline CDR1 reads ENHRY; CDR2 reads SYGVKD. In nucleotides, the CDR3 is TGTGCCATCAGTGACGACAGGGGGCCCGGCACAGATACGCAGTATTTT. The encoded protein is CAISDDRGPGTDTQYF.

The CDR3 reads CASSGGQRETQYF. The CDR3 nucleotides read TGTGCCAGCAGCGGGGGGCAGAGAGAGACCCAGTACTTC. V usage is TRBV5-4 and J usage is TRBJ2-5, with D possibly being TRBD1 or TRBD2 (6 bases each). V was pared by 4 bases and J by 4 bases, with 11 bases between. The CDR3 runs to 13 residues. Germline V gene lookup returns CDR1 SGHNT and CDR2 YYREEE (reference sequence).

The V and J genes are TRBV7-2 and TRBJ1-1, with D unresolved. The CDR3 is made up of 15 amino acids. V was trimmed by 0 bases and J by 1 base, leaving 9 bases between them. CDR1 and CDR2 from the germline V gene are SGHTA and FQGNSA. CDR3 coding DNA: TGTGCCAGCAGCTTAGCGTCAACACAGAACACTGAAGCTTTCTTT. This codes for CASSLASTQNTEAFF.

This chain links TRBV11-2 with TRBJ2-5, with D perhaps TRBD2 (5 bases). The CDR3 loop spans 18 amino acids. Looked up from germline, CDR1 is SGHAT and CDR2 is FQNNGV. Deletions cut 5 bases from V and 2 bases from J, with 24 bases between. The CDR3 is CASSLGVFPTGKQETQYF. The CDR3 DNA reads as TGTGCCAGCAGCCTAGGCGTTTTCCCCACGGGGAAGCAAGAGACCCAGTACTTC. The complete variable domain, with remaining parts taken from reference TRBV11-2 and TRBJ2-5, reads EAGVAQSPRYKIIEKRQSVAFWCNPISGHATLYWYQQILGQGPKLLIQFQNNGVVDDSQLPKDRFSAERLKGVDSTLKIQPAKLEDSAVYLCASSLGVFPTGKQETQYFGPGTRLLVL.

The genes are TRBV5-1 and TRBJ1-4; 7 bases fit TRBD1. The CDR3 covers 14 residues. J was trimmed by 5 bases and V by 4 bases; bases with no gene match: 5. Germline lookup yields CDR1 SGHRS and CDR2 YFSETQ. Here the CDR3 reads CASSQGGWNEKLFF. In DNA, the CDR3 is TGCGCCAGCAGCCAGGGGGGGTGGAATGAAAAACTGTTTTTT. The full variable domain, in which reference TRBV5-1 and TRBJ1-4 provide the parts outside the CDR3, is KAGVTQTPRYLIKTRGQQVTLSCSPISGHRSVSWYQQTPGQGLQFLFEYFSETQRNKGNFPGRFSGRQFSNSRSEMNVSTLELGDSALYLCASSQGGWNEKLFFGSGTQLSVL.

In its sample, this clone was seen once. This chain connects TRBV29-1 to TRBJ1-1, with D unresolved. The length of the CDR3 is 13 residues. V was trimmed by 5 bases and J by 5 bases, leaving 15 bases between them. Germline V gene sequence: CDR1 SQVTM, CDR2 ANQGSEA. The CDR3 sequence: CSVSGLRRTEAFF. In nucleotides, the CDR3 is TGCAGCGTTTCCGGGCTCCGGCGGACTGAAGCTTTCTTT.

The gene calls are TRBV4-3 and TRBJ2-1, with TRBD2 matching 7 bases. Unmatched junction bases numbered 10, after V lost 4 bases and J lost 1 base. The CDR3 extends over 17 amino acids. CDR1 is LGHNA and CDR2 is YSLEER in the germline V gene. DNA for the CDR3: TGCGCCAGCAGCCCCCCAAATGGGGGGGGGTCCTACAATGAGCAGTTCTTC. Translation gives CASSPPNGGGSYNEQFF.

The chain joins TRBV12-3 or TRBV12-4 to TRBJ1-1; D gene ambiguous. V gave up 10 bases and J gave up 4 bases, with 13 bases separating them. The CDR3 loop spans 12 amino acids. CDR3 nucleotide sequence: TGTGCCACCGGGAAACGGCTCACTGAAGCTTTCTTT. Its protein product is CATGKRLTEAFF.

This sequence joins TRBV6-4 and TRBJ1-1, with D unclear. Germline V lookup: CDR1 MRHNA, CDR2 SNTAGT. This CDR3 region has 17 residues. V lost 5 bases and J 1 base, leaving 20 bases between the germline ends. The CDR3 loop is CASSSQAPIEKNTEAFF. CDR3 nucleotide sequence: TGTGCCAGCAGTTCCCAGGCCCCCATCGAAAAGAACACTGAAGCTTTCTTT.

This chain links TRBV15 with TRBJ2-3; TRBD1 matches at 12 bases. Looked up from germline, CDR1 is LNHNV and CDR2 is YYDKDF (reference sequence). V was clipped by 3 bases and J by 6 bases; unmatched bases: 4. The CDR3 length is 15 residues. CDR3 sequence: CATSRGTGGMDTQYF. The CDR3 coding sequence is TGTGCCACCAGCAGGGGGACAGGGGGCATGGATACGCAGTATTTT.

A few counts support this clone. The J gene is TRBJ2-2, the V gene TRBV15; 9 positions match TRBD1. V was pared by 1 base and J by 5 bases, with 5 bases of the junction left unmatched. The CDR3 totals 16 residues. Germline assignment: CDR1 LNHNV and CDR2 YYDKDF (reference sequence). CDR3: CATSRGGQGGTGELFF. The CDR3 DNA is TGTGCCACCAGCAGAGGGGGACAGGGTGGAACCGGGGAGCTGTTTTTT.

This CDR3 reads CASSQQGNQPQHF. In DNA, the CDR3 is TGTGCCAGCTCACAACAAGGCAATCAGCCCCAGCATTTT. This chain connects TRBV18 to TRBJ1-5; D not certain. Germline CDR1 reads KGHSH; CDR2 reads LQKENI. The V and J ends lost 4 bases and 2 bases respectively, with 6 bases between them. This CDR3 spans 13 amino acids.

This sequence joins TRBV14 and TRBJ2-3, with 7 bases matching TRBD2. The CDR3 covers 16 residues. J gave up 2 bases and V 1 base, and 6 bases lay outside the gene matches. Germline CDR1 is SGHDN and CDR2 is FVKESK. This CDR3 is CASSQGLRGYTDTQYF. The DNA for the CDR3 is TGTGCCAGCAGCCAAGGATTGCGGGGGTACACAGATACGCAGTATTTT.

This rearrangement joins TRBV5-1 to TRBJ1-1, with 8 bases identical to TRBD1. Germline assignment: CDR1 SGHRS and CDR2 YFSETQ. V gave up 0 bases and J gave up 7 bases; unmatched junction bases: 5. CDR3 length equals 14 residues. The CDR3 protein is CASSLGQGPIEAFF. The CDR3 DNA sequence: TGCGCCAGCAGCTTGGGACAGGGGCCGATTGAAGCTTTCTTT.

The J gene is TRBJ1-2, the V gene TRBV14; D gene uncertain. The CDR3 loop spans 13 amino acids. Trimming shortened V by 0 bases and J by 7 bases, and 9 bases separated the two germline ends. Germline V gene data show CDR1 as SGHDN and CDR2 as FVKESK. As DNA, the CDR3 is TGTGCCAGCAGCCAAGAACCCCTTCTTGGCTACACCTTC. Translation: CASSQEPLLGYTF.

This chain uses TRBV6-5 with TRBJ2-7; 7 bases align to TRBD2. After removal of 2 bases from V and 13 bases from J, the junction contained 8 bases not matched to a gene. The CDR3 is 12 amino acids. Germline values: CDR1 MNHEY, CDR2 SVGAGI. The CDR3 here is CASSYRAGSIYF. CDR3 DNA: TGTGCCAGCAGTTACAGAGCGGGATCTATATACTTC.